This is a list of T cell receptor beta chains from one sample in a study of regulatory T cells in long-lasting Graves disease. TCRdb re-derived calls from the multiplex PCR reads in MiXCR, one entry per CDR3 protein. The sample records hundreds of thousands of distinct CDR3 sequences, around 15% being singletons. This sample also appeared in a second study, on T cells in Graves' hyperthyroidism and ophthalmopathy.

Sequenced material: peripheral blood mononuclear cells (PBMCs), taken at new diagnosis, from a patient treated with antithyroid drugs. All receptors derive from a woman in her twenties or thirties with Graves disease. CDR3s include the opening cysteine and the closing phenylalanine or tryptophan. The D gene is left open where the match is weak. The size entry is marked missing in some rows and otherwise reads once, few, many or a size class.

j_call clone_size d_call v_call cdr3_nt cdr3_aa
TRBJ2-3 - - TRBV7-2 TGTGCCAGCAGCAGATTATCGTTAGGGGATAAGCAGTATTTT CASSRLSLGDKQYF
TRBJ2-1 few - TRBV7-6 TGTGCCAGCAGCTTACCAGGACTCATTACGGGTGAGCAGTTCTTC CASSLPGLITGEQFF
TRBJ1-4 many - TRBV20-1 TGCAGTGGCGTCGAGGGGGGGCTTTTGTTTTTT CSGVEGGLLFF
TRBJ2-7 - TRBD2 TRBV9 TGTGCCAGCAGCGTAGAAGTATCGGGGGGCTACGAGCAGTACTTC CASSVEVSGGYEQYF
TRBJ1-2 many - TRBV12-3/TRBV12-4 TGTGCCAGCAGTTTCGTAGGGGAGGGCTACACCTTC CASSFVGEGYTF
TRBJ1-2 few - TRBV6-1 TGTGCCAGCCGAAGGGGGTACAACTATGGCTACACCTTC CASRRGYNYGYTF
TRBJ1-1 - - TRBV3-1 TGTGCCAGCAGCCAAGTTCCGGGGGTCACTGAAGCTTTCTTT CASSQVPGVTEAFF
TRBJ2-4 many - TRBV7-2 TGTGCCAGCGCATCAGGGGGGATATCGGGAAACATTCAGTACTTC CASASGGISGNIQYF
TRBJ2-5 few - TRBV19 TGTGCCAGTAGTGGTTCGGCGACAGAGGTGACCCAGTACTTC CASSGSATEVTQYF
TRBJ2-1 many TRBD2 TRBV6-2/TRBV6-3 TGTGCCAGCAGTTACATGAGCGGGAAGGGCTACAATGAGCAGTTCTTC CASSYMSGKGYNEQFF
TRBJ2-1 - TRBD1 TRBV19 TGTGCCAGTAGTACAGCACCGGGACAGGGTCACAATGAGCAGTTCTTC CASSTAPGQGHNEQFF
TRBJ1-5 few - TRBV7-9 TGTGCCAGCAGTCCGACAGCATCAGCGCCCCAGCATTTT CASSPTASAPQHF
TRBJ1-5 many - TRBV12-3/TRBV12-4 TGTGCCAGCAGTTTCCAAACCGGGTCCAATCAGCCCCAGCATTTT CASSFQTGSNQPQHF
TRBJ1-1 many - TRBV7-2 TGTGCCAGCAGCTTTACTTCGTCAGGGCATAACACTGAAGCTTTCTTT CASSFTSSGHNTEAFF
TRBJ2-1 many - TRBV27 TGTGCCAGCAGCGGGATCATAGGCCCAGGGAATGAGCAGTTCTTC CASSGIIGPGNEQFF
TRBJ2-3 many TRBD1 TRBV11-2 TGTGCCAGCAGCCCCCCCGGGACAGGGGTCTCAGATACGCAGTATTTT CASSPPGTGVSDTQYF
TRBJ2-3 many - TRBV20-1 TGCAGTGCTAGAGATCAGCGAGGCACAGATACGCAGTATTTT CSARDQRGTDTQYF
TRBJ1-6 many - TRBV28 TGTGCCAGCAGCTCACTTAAGGGTGCTGGTTCACCCCTCCACTTT CASSSLKGAGSPLHF
TRBJ2-3 few - TRBV25-1 TGTGCCAGCAACCCAGGAATGCGTGGAGATACGCAGTATTTT CASNPGMRGDTQYF
TRBJ2-7 many TRBD1 TRBV6-2/TRBV6-3 TGTGCCAGCAGTGATCCTCAGGGGGCGTCCTACGAGCAGTACTTC CASSDPQGASYEQYF
TRBJ2-7 - - TRBV18 TGTGCCAGCTCACCACCCGGGGCAGGCGAGCAGTACTTC CASSPPGAGEQYF
TRBJ2-1 many TRBD2 TRBV7-8 TGTGCCAGCAGCTTACGGCGACTAGCGAGTACCTACAATGAGCAGTTCTTC CASSLRRLASTYNEQFF
TRBJ2-2 few - TRBV7-2 TGTGCCACCCAGCGGGCCCCGAACACCGGGGAGCTGTTTTTT CATQRAPNTGELFF
TRBJ2-1 few - TRBV27 TGTGCCAGCAGATCCGCGGGAAACCCCAATGAGCAGTTCTTC CASRSAGNPNEQFF
TRBJ2-2 few TRBD2 TRBV20-1 TGCAGTGCTCTAGCGGGACTCACCGGGGAGCTGTTTTTT CSALAGLTGELFF
TRBJ2-7 - TRBD2 TRBV28 TGTGCCAGCAGGGTCGCTAGCGGGGCCTACGAGCAGTACTTC CASRVASGAYEQYF
TRBJ1-6 once TRBD1 TRBV19 TGTGCCAGTAGCCGGGACAGGGGTTATTCACCCCTCCACTTT CASSRDRGYSPLHF
TRBJ1-2 - - TRBV5-1 TGCGCCAGCAGCGTAGCGGGGAGTGACAGATTTTGGAGGGGCTACACCTTC CASSVAGSDRFWRGYTF
TRBJ2-2 many TRBD1 TRBV28 TGTGCCAGCAGTTTACCAGGGGGTGGCACCGGGGAGCTGTTTTTT CASSLPGGGTGELFF
TRBJ2-7 many TRBD2 TRBV20-1 TGCAGTGCTGTGCGGCCCGCCAGCGGGAGGGGCGAGCAGTACTTC CSAVRPASGRGEQYF
TRBJ1-5 many TRBD1 TRBV10-3 TGTGCCATCAGTGAGTTGGGACAGGGGGGCCAGCCCCAGCATTTT CAISELGQGGQPQHF
TRBJ2-6 many TRBD1 TRBV6-1 TGTGCCAGCATAGACGGACAGGCCTCTGGGGCCAACGTCCTGACTTTC CASIDGQASGANVLTF
TRBJ2-1 few - TRBV20-1 TGCAGTGCTAGAGATTGGGTAGCTCTCGCCTCCTACAATGAGCAGTTCTTC CSARDWVALASYNEQFF
TRBJ1-1 many - TRBV11-2 TGTGCCAGCAGCTTAGGGGGCGGGGGGCATAGGAACACTGAAGCTTTCTTT CASSLGGGGHRNTEAFF
TRBJ2-1 - - TRBV24-1 TGTGCCACCAGTGACATTACTCCCAGCTCCTACAATGAGCAGTTCTTC CATSDITPSSYNEQFF
TRBJ2-5 many - TRBV7-9 TGTGCCAGCAGCGTCCAGGCAGCTGCAAGGGAGACCCAGTACTTC CASSVQAAARETQYF
TRBJ2-7 many - TRBV5-1 TGCGCCAGCAGCCTCGGTCCCAACGAGCAGTACTTC CASSLGPNEQYF
TRBJ1-5 many - TRBV27 TGTGCCAGCAGTTTTACAGGGTCGGGTCAGCCCCAGCATTTT CASSFTGSGQPQHF
TRBJ2-3 few - TRBV5-1 TGCGCCAGCAGCCGCCAGGGATACACAGATACGCAGTATTTT CASSRQGYTDTQYF
TRBJ2-7 - TRBD1 TRBV19 TGTGCCAGTAGCCAGGGGGCGGGTGTCTCCTACGAGCAGTACTTC CASSQGAGVSYEQYF